The 14 T cell receptor beta chains reported below all come from one sample, sequenced in a study of Graves' ophthalmopathy and Graves' hyperthyroidism. The sequenced template was RNA, covering the TCR beta CDR3 region. The workflow started with a first-round RT-PCR run with HTBI primers and then moved on to a second-round multiplex PCR. TCRdb recomputed calls from the multiplex PCR reads with MiXCR, one row per CDR3 protein. The sample consists of over a million distinct CDR3 sequences, about 40% of them appearing once. Sequenced sample: peripheral blood or thyroid tissue (not recorded which). The receptors stem from an adult man with Graves' hyperthyroidism.

The chain couples TRBV29-1 to TRBJ2-7; no reliable D call. The end of the DNA is better explained by TRBJ2-1, so the J call may be wrong. CDR1 and CDR2 from the germline V gene are SQVTM and ANQGSEA. This CDR3 is built from 10 residues. CDR3 DNA sequence: TGCAGCGTTGTATCAGCCGAGCAGTTCTTC. Encoded protein: CSVVSAEQFF.

CDR3 sequence (DNA): TGTGCCAGCAGCTCAGGGGGCCAAAACATTCAGTACTTC. Its translation: CASSSGGQNIQYF. V is TRBV5-6 and J is TRBJ2-4; 8 bases map to TRBD1. Germline assignment: CDR1 SGHDT and CDR2 YYEEEE. There are 13 residues in the CDR3. The V gene end was trimmed by 3 bases and the J gene end by 5 bases; junction bases not matched to a gene: 1.

Concerning this clonotype: Since a much larger clone is just one base distant, this may be a read error. The chain employs TRBV29-1 and TRBJ1-2; D might be TRBD1 (5 bases). CDR3 length: 14 residues. Trimming removed 4 bases from V and 5 bases from J, with 17 bases in between. In germline, CDR1 is SQVTM, CDR2 ANQGSEA. The CDR3 coding sequence is TGCAGCGTTGGAGAGACAGATGTAAGATATGGCTACACCTTC. Protein sequence: CSVGETDVRYGYTF.

The chain employs TRBV15 and TRBJ2-7, with D possibly matching TRBD2 (5 bases). V was clipped by 3 bases and J by 3 bases, with 18 bases between them. The CDR3 runs to 16 residues. Germline CDR1 is LNHNV and CDR2 is YYDKDF (reference sequence). The CDR3 region has the DNA TGTGCCACCAGCAGCGGAGGACGCGGGCGTGACTACGAGCAGTACTTC. Amino acids: CATSSGGRGRDYEQYF.

This clonotype was seen ten or more times. V gene TRBV7-6 combines with J gene TRBJ2-7; D possibly corresponds to TRBD2 (5 bases). The germline V gene encodes CDR1 SGHVS and CDR2 FNYEAQ. Trimming took off 1 base at V and 2 bases at J, with 12 bases between the two ends. This CDR3 comprises 15 residues. The CDR3 DNA is TGTGCCAGCAGCTTAGGGCCTAGCTCTACCTACGAGCAGTACTTC. Translating it yields CASSLGPSSTYEQYF.

This clonotype was seen at least ten times. This chain connects TRBV24-1 to TRBJ1-1; D remains ambiguous. Per germline, CDR1 KGHDR and CDR2 SFDVKD. This CDR3 is built from 13 residues. V gave up 8 bases and J gave up 1 base, with 10 bases separating them. The CDR3 here is CATKSWQNTEAFF. The DNA of the CDR3 is TGTGCCACCAAGTCGTGGCAGAACACTGAAGCTTTCTTT.

The J gene is TRBJ2-5, the V gene TRBV15; 13 nucleotides align to TRBD2. This CDR3 region has 17 residues. Unmatched junction bases numbered 3, after V lost 1 base and J lost 1 base. Germline V gene sequence: CDR1 LNHNV, CDR2 YYDKDF (reference sequence). The CDR3 sequence: CATSRGGLAGAQETQYF. CDR3 DNA sequence: TGTGCCACCAGCAGAGGAGGACTAGCGGGGGCCCAAGAGACCCAGTACTTC.

The J gene is TRBJ1-2, the V gene TRBV10-3, with D possibly TRBD1 on 6 matching bases. The V and J ends lost 10 bases and 8 bases respectively, with 20 bases between them. This CDR3 is 13 amino acids long. The germline CDR1 and CDR2 sequences are ENHRY and SYGVKD. CDR3 amino acids: CATQAGAKEGYTF. In DNA, the CDR3 is TGTGCCACCCAAGCAGGGGCCAAGGAAGGCTACACCTTC.

This clonotype has ten or more counts. This chain connects TRBV5-1 to TRBJ1-6; 8 bases map to TRBD1. The CDR3 covers 15 residues. CDR1 and CDR2 (germline): SGHRS, YFSETQ. V lost 3 bases to trimming and J lost 14 bases; unmatched junction nucleotides: 13. CDR3 residues: CASSSSTGGAVALHF. In DNA form, the CDR3 reads TGCGCCAGCAGCTCCAGTACAGGGGGAGCAGTGGCCCTCCACTTT.

Comment on this clonotype: A clone one base away is much larger, so this may be a read error. The CDR3 spells CSVQGTAYERYF. CDR3 nucleotide sequence: TGCAGCGTACAAGGGACAGCCTACGAGCGGTACTTC. The rearrangement links TRBV29-1 to TRBJ2-7; 7 bases fit TRBD1. The germline gives CDR1 SQVTM, CDR2 ANQGSEA. The CDR3 consists of 12 residues.

V and J are TRBV28 and TRBJ1-5; D is possibly TRBD1 (6 bases). The V and J ends lost 2 bases and 7 bases respectively, with 18 bases between them. The CDR3 is 16 amino acids. CDR1 is MDHEN and CDR2 is SYDVKM in the germline V gene. This CDR3 is CASSLRPRGSWQPQHF. CDR3 coding DNA: TGTGCCAGCAGTTTACGTCCCAGGGGCTCTTGGCAGCCCCAGCATTTT.

This clonotype was seen many times. V is TRBV20-1 and J is TRBJ2-2; D may correspond to TRBD1 or TRBD2 (6 bases each). Germline V gives CDR1 DFQATT, CDR2 SNEGSKA (reference sequence). This CDR3 spans 13 amino acids. V was shortened by 4 bases and J by 4 bases, with 10 bases between the two germline ends. The CDR3 region is CSAKGGGTGELFF. The CDR3, as DNA: TGCAGTGCTAAGGGGGGCGGCACCGGGGAGCTGTTTTTT.

The chain is built from TRBV2 and TRBJ1-2; D gene unclear. CDR3 length equals 12 residues. The germline V gene has CDR1 SNHLY and CDR2 FYNNEI. Between the trimmed V and J ends, which lost 6 bases and 3 bases, there was a span of 8 bases. This CDR3 is CASSAGYYGYTF. CDR3 nucleotides: TGTGCCAGCAGCGCCGGATACTATGGCTACACCTTC.

Comment on this clonotype: A much larger clone differs by one base, so this may be a read error. This sequence joins TRBV7-9 and TRBJ2-5, with TRBD2 matching 13 bases. V trimming: 5 bases; J trimming: 7 bases; junction bases outside the gene matches: 13. Germline CDR1 reads SEHNR; CDR2 reads FQNEAQ (reference sequence). This CDR3 spans 17 amino acids. The CDR3 nucleotides are TGTGCCAGCAGCCCAACTAGCGGGGGGGCCAGCGAGGCGACCCAGTACTTC. This translates into CASSPTSGGASEATQYF.